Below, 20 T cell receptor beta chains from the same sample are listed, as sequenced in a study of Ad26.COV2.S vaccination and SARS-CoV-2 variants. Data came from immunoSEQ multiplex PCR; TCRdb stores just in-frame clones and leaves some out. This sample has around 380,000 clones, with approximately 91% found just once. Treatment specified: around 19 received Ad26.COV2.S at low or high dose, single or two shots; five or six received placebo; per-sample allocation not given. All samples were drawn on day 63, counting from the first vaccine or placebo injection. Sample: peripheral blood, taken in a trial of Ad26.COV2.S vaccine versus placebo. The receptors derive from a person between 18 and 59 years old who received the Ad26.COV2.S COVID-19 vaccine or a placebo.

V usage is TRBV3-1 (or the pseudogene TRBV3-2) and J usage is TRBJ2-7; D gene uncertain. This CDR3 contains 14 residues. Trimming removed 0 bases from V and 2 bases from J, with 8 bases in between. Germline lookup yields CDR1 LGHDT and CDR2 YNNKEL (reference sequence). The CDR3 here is CASSQDTQAYEQYF. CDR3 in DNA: TGTGCCAGCAGCCAAGACACCCAAGCCTACGAGCAGTACTTC.

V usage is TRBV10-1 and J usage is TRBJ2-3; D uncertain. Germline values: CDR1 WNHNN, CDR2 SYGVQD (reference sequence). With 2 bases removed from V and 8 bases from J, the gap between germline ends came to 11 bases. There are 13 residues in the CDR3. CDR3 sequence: CASSEGGLGTQYF. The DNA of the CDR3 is TGCGCCAGCAGTGAGGGTGGCCTGGGTACGCAGTATTTT.

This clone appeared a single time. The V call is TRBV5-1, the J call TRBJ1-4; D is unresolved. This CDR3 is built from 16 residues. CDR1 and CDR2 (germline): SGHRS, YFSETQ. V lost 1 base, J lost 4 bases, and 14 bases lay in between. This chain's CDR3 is CASSLNSFAVNEKLFF. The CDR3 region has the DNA TGCGCCAGCAGCTTGAACAGTTTTGCGGTTAATGAAAAACTGTTTTTT.

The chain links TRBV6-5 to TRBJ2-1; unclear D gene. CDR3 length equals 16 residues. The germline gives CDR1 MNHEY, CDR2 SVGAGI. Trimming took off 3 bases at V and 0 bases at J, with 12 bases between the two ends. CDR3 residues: CASSYMAAPSYNEQFF. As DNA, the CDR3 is TGTGCCAGCAGTTATATGGCGGCCCCCTCCTACAATGAGCAGTTCTTC.

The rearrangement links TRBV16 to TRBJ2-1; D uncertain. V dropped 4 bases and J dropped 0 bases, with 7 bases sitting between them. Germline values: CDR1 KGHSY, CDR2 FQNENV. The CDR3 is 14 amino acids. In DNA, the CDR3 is TGTGCCAGCAGCCGACTGAGCTCCTACAATGAGCAGTTCTTC. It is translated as CASSRLSSYNEQFF.

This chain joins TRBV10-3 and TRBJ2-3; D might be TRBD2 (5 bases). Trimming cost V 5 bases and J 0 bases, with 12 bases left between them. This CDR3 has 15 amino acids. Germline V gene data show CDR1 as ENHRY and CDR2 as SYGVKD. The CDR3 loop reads CAISTFRGSTDTQYF. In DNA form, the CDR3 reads TGTGCCATCAGTACTTTTCGGGGAAGCACAGATACGCAGTATTTT.

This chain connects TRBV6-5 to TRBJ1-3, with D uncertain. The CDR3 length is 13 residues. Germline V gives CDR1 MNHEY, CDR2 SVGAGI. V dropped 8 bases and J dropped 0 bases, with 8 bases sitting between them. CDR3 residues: CASSKSSGNTIYF. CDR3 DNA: TGTGCCAGCTCAAAGAGCTCTGGAAACACCATATATTTT.

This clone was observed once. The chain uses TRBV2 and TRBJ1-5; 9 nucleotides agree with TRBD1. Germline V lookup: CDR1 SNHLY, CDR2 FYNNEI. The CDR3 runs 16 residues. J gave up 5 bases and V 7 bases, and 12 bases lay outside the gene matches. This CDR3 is CASKGTGTFPYQPQHF. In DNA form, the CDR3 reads TGTGCCAGCAAAGGGACAGGGACGTTCCCCTATCAGCCCCAGCATTTT.

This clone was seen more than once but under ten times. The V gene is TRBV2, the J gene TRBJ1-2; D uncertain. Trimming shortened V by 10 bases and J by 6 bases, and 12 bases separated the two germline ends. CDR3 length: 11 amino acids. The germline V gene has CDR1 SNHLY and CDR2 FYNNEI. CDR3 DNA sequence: TGTGCCACTAGAACCATTGATGGCTACACCTTC. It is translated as CATRTIDGYTF.

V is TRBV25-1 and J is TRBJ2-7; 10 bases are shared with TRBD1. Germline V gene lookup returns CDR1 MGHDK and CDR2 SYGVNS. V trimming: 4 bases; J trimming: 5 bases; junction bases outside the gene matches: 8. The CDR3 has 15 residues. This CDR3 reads CASSGSGTGEHEQYF. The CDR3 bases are TGTGCCAGCAGTGGATCCGGGACAGGGGAACACGAGCAGTACTTC.

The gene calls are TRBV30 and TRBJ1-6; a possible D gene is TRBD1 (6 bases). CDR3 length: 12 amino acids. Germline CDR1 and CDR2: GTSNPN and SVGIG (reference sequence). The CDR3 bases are TGTGCTTCTCACAGGGAAAATTCACCCCTCCACTTT. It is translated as CASHRENSPLHF.

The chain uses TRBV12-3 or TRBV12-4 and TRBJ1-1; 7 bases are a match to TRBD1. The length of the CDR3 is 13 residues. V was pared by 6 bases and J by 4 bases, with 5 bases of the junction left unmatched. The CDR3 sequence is CASSRGQATEAFF. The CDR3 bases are TGTGCCAGCAGCCGCGGACAGGCCACTGAAGCTTTCTTT.

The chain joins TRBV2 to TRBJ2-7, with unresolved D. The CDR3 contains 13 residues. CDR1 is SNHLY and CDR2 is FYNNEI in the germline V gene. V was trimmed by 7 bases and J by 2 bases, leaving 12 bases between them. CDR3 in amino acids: CASITWETYEQYF. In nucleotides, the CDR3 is TGTGCCAGCATAACTTGGGAAACCTACGAGCAGTACTTC.

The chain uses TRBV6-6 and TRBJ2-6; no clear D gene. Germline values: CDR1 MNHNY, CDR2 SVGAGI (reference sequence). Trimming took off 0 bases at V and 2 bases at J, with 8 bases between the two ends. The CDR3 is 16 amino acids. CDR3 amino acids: CASSYSMVAGANVLTF. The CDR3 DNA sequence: TGTGCCAGCAGTTACTCGATGGTGGCTGGGGCCAACGTCCTGACTTTC.

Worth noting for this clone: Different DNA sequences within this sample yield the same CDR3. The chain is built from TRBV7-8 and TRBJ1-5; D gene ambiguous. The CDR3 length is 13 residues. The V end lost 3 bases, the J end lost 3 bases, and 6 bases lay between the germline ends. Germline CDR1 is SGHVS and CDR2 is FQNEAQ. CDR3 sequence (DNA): TGTGCCAGCAGCTTCCGAGACAATCAGCCCCAGCATTTT. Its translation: CASSFRDNQPQHF.

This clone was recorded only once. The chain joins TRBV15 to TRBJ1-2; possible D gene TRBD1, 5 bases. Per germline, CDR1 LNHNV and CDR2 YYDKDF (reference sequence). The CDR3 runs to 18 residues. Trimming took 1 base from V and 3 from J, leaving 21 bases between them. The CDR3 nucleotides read TGTGCCACCAGCAGAGGGCGGGTACAGGAACCCCAATACTATGGCTACACCTTC. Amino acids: CATSRGRVQEPQYYGYTF.

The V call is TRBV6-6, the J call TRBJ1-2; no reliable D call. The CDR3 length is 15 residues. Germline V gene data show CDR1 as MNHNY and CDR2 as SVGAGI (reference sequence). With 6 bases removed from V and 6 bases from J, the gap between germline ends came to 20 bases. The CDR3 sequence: CASSDYYSPPDGYTF. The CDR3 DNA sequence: TGTGCCAGCAGCGATTACTACTCCCCGCCGGATGGCTACACCTTC.

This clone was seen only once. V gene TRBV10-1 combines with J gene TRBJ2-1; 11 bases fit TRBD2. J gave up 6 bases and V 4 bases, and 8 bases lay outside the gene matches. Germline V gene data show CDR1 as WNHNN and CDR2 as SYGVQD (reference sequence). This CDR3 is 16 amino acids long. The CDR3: CASSGPLAGGFNEQFF. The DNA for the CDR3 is TGCGCCAGCAGTGGGCCGCTAGCGGGGGGCTTCAATGAGCAGTTCTTC.

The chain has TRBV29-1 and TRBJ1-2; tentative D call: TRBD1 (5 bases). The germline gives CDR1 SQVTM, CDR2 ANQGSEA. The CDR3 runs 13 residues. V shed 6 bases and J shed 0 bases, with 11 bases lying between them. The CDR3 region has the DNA TGCAGCGTCGGGGCAGTCTCTAACTATGGCTACACCTTC. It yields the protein CSVGAVSNYGYTF. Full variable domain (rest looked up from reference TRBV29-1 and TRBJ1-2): SAVISQKPSRDICQRGTSLTIQCQVDSQVTMMFWYRQQPGQSLTLIATANQGSEATYESGFVIDKFPISRPNLTFSTLTVSNMSPEDSSIYLCSVGAVSNYGYTFGSGTRLTVV.

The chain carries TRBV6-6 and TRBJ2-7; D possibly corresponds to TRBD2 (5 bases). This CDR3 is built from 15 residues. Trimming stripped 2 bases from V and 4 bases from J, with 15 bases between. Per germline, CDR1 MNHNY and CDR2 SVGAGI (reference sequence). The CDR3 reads CASSYAPRGSYEQYF. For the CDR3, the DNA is TGTGCCAGCAGTTACGCCCCTCGAGGGTCGTACGAGCAGTACTTC.